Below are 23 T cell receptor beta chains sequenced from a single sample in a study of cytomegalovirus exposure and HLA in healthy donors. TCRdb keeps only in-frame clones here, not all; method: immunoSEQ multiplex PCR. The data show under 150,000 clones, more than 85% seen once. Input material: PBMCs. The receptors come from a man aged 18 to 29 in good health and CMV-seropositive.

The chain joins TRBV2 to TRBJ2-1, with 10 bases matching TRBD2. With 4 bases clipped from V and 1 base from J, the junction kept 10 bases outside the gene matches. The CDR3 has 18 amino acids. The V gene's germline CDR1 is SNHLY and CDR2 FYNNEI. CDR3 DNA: TGTGCCAGCAGTGGGTTCGCTCCGACTAGCGGGTCCTACAATGAGCAGTTCTTC. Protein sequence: CASSGFAPTSGSYNEQFF.

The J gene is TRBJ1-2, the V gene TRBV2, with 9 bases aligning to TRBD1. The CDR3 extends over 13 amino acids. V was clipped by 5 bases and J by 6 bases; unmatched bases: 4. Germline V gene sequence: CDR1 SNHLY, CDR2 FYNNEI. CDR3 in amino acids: CASSRTGVNGYTF. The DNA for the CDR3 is TGTGCCAGCAGTCGGACAGGGGTAAATGGCTACACCTTC.

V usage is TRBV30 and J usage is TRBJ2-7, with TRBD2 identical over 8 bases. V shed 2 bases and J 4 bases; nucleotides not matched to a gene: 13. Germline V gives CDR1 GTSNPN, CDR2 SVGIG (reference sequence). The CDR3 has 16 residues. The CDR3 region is CAWSSRFGSGNYEQYF. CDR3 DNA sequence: TGTGCCTGGAGTTCCCGATTCGGTAGCGGGAATTACGAGCAGTACTTC.

CDR3 loop: CATTGNLPTGELFF. In DNA form, the CDR3 reads TGTGCCACCACGGGAAACCTGCCCACCGGGGAGCTGTTTTTT. J is TRBJ2-2 and V is TRBV19, with D possibly being TRBD2 (5 bases). The CDR3 is made up of 14 amino acids. V was clipped by 10 bases and J by 4 bases, with 16 bases between them. CDR1 and CDR2 (germline): LNHDA, SQIVND (reference sequence).

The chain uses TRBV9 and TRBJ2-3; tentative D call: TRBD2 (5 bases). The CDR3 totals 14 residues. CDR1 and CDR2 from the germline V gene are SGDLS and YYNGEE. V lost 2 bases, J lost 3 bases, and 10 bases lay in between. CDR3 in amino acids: CASSVAGRTDTQYF. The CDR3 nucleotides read TGTGCCAGCAGCGTGGCGGGCCGGACAGATACGCAGTATTTT.

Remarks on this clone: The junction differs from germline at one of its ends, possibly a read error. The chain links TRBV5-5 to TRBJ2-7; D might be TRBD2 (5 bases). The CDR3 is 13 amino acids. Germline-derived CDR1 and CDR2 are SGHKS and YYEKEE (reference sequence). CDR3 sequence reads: CASSLAGGLEESF. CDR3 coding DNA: TGTGCCAGCAGCCTTGCGGGCGGGTTGGAGGAAAGTTTC.

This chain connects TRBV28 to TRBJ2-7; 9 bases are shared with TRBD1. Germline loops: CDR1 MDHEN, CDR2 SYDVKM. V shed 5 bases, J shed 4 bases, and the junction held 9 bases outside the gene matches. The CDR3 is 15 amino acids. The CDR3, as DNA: TGTGCCAGCAGTCCCCCCGGGACAGGGTTATACGAGCAGTACTTC. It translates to CASSPPGTGLYEQYF.

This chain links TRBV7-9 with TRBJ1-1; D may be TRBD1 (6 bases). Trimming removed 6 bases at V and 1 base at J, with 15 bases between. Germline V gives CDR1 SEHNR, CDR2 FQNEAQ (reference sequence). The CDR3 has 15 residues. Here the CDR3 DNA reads TGTGCCAGCAGGGGACACGGGGGGGAGAACACTGAAGCTTTCTTT. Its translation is CASRGHGGENTEAFF.

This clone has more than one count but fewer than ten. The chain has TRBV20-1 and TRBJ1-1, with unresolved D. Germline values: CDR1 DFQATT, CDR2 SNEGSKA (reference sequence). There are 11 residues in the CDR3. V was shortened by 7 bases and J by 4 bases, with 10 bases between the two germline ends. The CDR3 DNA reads TGCAGTGTCCGTCCGGTCACTGAAGCTTTCTTT. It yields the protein CSVRPVTEAFF.

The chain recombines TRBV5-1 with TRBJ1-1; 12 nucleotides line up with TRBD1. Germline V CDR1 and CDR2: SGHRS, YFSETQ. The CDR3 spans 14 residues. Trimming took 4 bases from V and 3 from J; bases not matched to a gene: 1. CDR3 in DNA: TGCGCCAGCAGCGGGACAGGGGGCTACACTGAAGCTTTCTTT. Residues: CASSGTGGYTEAFF.

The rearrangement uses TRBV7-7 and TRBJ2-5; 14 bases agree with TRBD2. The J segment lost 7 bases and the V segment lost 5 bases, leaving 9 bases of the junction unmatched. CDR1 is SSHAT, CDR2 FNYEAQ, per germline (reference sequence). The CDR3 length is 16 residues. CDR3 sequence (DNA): TGTGCCAGCAGCCCTTCGACTAGCGGGGGGGCAGGGACCCAGTACTTC. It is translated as CASSPSTSGGAGTQYF.

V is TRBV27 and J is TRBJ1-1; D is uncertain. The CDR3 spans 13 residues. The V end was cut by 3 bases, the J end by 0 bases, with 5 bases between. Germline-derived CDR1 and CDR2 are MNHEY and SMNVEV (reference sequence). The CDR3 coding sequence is TGTGCCAGCAGTTTTACAGTGAACACTGAAGCTTTCTTT. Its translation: CASSFTVNTEAFF.

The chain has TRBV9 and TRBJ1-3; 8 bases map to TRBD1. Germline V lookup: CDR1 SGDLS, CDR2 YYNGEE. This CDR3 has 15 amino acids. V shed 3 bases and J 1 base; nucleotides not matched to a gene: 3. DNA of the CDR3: TGTGCCAGCAGCGCCAGGACAGGGTCTGGAAACACCATATATTTT. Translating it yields CASSARTGSGNTIYF.

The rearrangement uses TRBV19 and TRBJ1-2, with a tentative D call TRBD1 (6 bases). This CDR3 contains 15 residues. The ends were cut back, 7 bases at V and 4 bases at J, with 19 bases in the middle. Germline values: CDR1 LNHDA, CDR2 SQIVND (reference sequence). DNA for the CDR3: TGTGCCAGTACTTACGAGCGGGGGCAGAGCTATGGCTACACCTTC. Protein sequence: CASTYERGQSYGYTF.

The DNA for the CDR3 is TGTGCCAGCAGTGAGCGCCCAGTCAGGGCGACTAATGAAAAACTGTTTTTT. Its translation is CASSERPVRATNEKLFF. The genes are TRBV6-1 and TRBJ1-4; D is perhaps TRBD1 (5 bases). Germline loops: CDR1 MNHNS, CDR2 SASEGT. This CDR3 is built from 17 residues. The V end was cut by 3 bases, the J end by 2 bases, with 16 bases between.

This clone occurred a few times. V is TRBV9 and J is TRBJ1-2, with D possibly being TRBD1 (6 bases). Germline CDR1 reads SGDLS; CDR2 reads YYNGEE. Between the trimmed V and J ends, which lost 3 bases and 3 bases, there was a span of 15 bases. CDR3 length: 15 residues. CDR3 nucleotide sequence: TGTGCCAGCAGCGCTGGGACAACAGATCACTATGGCTACACCTTC. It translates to CASSAGTTDHYGYTF.

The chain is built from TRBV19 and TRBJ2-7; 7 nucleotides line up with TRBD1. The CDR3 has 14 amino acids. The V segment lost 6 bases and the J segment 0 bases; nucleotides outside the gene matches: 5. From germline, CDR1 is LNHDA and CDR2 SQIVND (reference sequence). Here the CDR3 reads CASRAQGTSYEQYF. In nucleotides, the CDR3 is TGTGCCAGTAGAGCACAGGGGACCTCCTACGAGCAGTACTTC.

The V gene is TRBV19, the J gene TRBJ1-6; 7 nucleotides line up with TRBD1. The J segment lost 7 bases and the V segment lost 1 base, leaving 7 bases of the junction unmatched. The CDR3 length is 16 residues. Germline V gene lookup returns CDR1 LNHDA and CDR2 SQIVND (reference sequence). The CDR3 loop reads CASSIVGPGGNSPLHF. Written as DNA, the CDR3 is TGTGCCAGTAGTATAGTGGGTCCAGGGGGAAATTCACCCCTCCACTTT.

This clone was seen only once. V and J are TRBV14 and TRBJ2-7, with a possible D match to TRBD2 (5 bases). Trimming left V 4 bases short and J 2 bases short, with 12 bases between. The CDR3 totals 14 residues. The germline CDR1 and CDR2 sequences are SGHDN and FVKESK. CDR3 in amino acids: CASSPFAGAYEQYF. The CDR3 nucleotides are TGTGCCAGCAGCCCCTTTGCGGGCGCCTACGAGCAGTACTTC.

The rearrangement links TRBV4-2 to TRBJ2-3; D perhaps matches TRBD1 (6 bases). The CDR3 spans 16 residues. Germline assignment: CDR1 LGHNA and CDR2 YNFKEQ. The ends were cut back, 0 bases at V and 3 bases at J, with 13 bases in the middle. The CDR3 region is CASSQDQGWGTDTQYF. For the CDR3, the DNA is TGTGCCAGCAGCCAAGATCAGGGGTGGGGTACAGATACGCAGTATTTT.

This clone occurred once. CDR3 coding DNA: TGTGCCAGCAGTGCGGGACTAGCGGGGGGGCCAGATACGCAGTATTTT. Its translation: CASSAGLAGGPDTQYF. This rearrangement joins TRBV6-1 to TRBJ2-3; 16 bases align to TRBD2. Germline values: CDR1 MNHNS, CDR2 SASEGT. CDR3 length: 16 amino acids. The ends lost 4 bases at V and 4 bases at J; junction bases unmatched: 2.

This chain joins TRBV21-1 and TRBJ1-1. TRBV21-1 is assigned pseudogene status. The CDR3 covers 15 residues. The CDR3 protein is CASSKKVSWRIGAFF. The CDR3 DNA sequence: TGTGCCAGCAGCAAAAAGGTGAGTTGGAGGATCGGAGCTTTCTTT.

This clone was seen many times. DNA of the CDR3: TGCGCCAGCAGCTTGGTAGCGGGAGGGCCAGAGACCCAGTACTTC. This gives the protein CASSLVAGGPETQYF. This chain joins TRBV5-1 and TRBJ2-5, with 11 bases lining up with TRBD2. The CDR3 has 15 residues. The germline CDR1 and CDR2 sequences are SGHRS and YFSETQ. Trimming cost V 0 bases and J 4 bases; bases outside gene matches: 2.